This T cell receptor (beta chain) originates from a study of cytomegalovirus exposure and HLA in healthy donors. This CDR3 has 14 amino acids. The V gene's germline CDR1 is LNHDA and CDR2 SQIVND (reference sequence). Trimming cost V 4 bases and J 3 bases; bases outside gene matches: 1. With 60 Vbeta and 13 Jbeta primers, the PCR was carried out. Clones were sequenced by immunoSEQ multiplex PCR, and TCRdb holds only the in-frame ones, with some missing. The repertoire includes over 50,000 clones, roughly 83% of them detected once, and around 1.8% sits in the top ten. The TCR was taken from a man aged 40-50 years in good health and CMV-seronegative. The sample was PBMCs. The chain recombines TRBV19 with TRBJ2-1, with 9 bases lining up with TRBD1. The CDR3 coding sequence is TGTGCCAGTAGTAGGGGACAGGGCTACAATGAGCAGTTCTTC. Protein sequence: CASSRGQGYNEQFF. The variable domain in full, completed from reference TRBV19 and TRBJ2-1, reads DGGITQSPKYLFRKEGQNVTLSCEQNLNHDAMYWYRQDPGQGLRLIYYSQIVNDFQKGDIAEGYSVSREKKESFPLTVTSAQKNPTAFYLCASSRGQGYNEQFFGPGTRLTVL.